This TCR beta chain is drawn from a study of T cell responses to AZD1222 COVID-19 vaccine. Regarding this clone: Antigen specificity is unknown.

Method: immunoSEQ multiplex PCR; TCRdb's copy keeps in-frame clones and lacks some. In the table there are about 53,000 clones, 70% to 85% of which are singletons. General study results and limits: Donors, mostly white British, included more females; clonal diversity was possibly underestimated. Nearly half of spike-specific TCRs reportedly target unmutated variant regions.

This CDR3 region has 14 residues. V was trimmed by 1 base and J by 2 bases, leaving 6 bases between them. The germline V gene has CDR1 SEHNR and CDR2 FQNEAQ (reference sequence). This specimen consisted of peripheral blood, obtained on day 0 of AZD1222 vaccination. The chain carries TRBV7-9 and TRBJ1-3; D unclear. The sequence was obtained from an adult in good health. Here the CDR3 reads CASSLEATGNTIYF. The DNA for the CDR3 is TGTGCCAGCAGCTTAGAGGCGACTGGAAACACCATATATTTT.